Presented here are 30 T cell receptor beta chains from one specimen sequenced in a study of T cell responses to AZD1222 COVID-19 vaccine. Method: immunoSEQ multiplex PCR; TCRdb's copy keeps in-frame clones and lacks some. Of 80,000 to 95,000 clones listed, roughly 89% are singletons. The specimen was peripheral blood, collected on day 0 of MenACWY control vaccination. The receptors derive from an adult in good health.

V is TRBV10-3 and J is TRBJ1-1; D is unresolved. Germline CDR1 is ENHRY and CDR2 is SYGVKD. CDR3 length equals 13 residues. The V gene lost 5 bases and the J gene lost 1 base, with 8 bases spanning the gap. In DNA form, the CDR3 reads TGTGCCATCAGTCTATCCGGGAACACTGAAGCTTTCTTT. Amino acids: CAISLSGNTEAFF.

The chain employs TRBV19 and TRBJ1-1; D perhaps matches TRBD1 (6 bases). This CDR3 contains 15 residues. Trimming stripped 6 bases from V and 1 base from J, with 15 bases between. The germline V gene has CDR1 LNHDA and CDR2 SQIVND (reference sequence). This chain's CDR3 is CASSPVGRGNTEAFF. Written as DNA, the CDR3 is TGTGCCAGTAGCCCCGTAGGCAGGGGGAACACTGAAGCTTTCTTT.

The chain uses TRBV5-6 and TRBJ1-6; no firm D call. Trimming shortened V by 2 bases and J by 8 bases, and 8 bases separated the two germline ends. Germline V gives CDR1 SGHDT, CDR2 YYEEEE. The CDR3 contains 13 residues. The DNA of the CDR3 is TGTGCCAGCAGCTTCCGGCCAGATTCACCCCTCCACTTT. Its translation is CASSFRPDSPLHF.

The genes are TRBV5-1 and TRBJ1-5; the D gene is possibly TRBD1 (5 bases). The CDR3 extends over 17 amino acids. CDR1 SGHRS and CDR2 YFSETQ come from the germline V gene. Trimming removed 3 bases at V and 5 bases at J, with 21 bases between. The CDR3 DNA reads TGCGCCAGCAGCTCGTCCGGGCGTCTCCGGGACGATCAGCCCCAGCATTTT. Its translation is CASSSSGRLRDDQPQHF.

The genes are TRBV19 and TRBJ1-6; D not certain. Germline CDR1 is LNHDA and CDR2 is SQIVND (reference sequence). The CDR3 runs 14 residues. The germline V and J ends were trimmed by 4 bases and 2 bases, with 6 bases remaining between them. Here the CDR3 reads CASSRGAYNSPLHF. CDR3 in DNA: TGTGCCAGTAGTAGAGGTGCCTATAATTCACCCCTCCACTTT.

The rearrangement links TRBV7-2 to TRBJ2-3; the D gene is possibly TRBD2 (5 bases). Per the germline V gene, CDR1 is SGHTA and CDR2 is FQGNSA. Trimming took off 2 bases at V and 5 bases at J, with 20 bases between the two ends. The CDR3 totals 17 residues. The CDR3 coding sequence is TGTGCCAGCAGCTTAACGCCGGGTACTAGAATCGAAGATACGCAGTATTTT. This encodes CASSLTPGTRIEDTQYF. Drawing the rest from reference TRBV7-2 and TRBJ2-3, the complete variable domain is GAGVSQSPSNKVTEKGKDVELRCDPISGHTALYWYRQSLGQGLEFLIYFQGNSAPDKSGLPSDRFSAERTGGSVSTLTIQRTQQEDSAVYLCASSLTPGTRIEDTQYFGPGTRLTVL.

The chain carries TRBV4-3 and TRBJ1-5; D might be TRBD1 (6 bases). The germline V gene encodes CDR1 LGHNA and CDR2 YSLEER. The CDR3 is made up of 13 amino acids. The ends were cut back, 8 bases at V and 6 bases at J, with 14 bases in the middle. The CDR3 nucleotides read TGCGCCAGCGCACAGGGATGGGGTCAGCCCCAGCATTTT. Encoded protein: CASAQGWGQPQHF.

This chain uses TRBV13 with TRBJ2-3; 12 bases line up with TRBD1. The germline V gene encodes CDR1 PRHDT and CDR2 FYEKMQ (reference sequence). CDR3 length: 15 amino acids. The J segment lost 4 bases and the V segment lost 4 bases, leaving 3 bases of the junction unmatched. The CDR3 reads CASSYGTGGPDTQYF. The CDR3 DNA follows: TGTGCCAGCAGCTATGGGACAGGGGGCCCAGATACGCAGTATTTT. The full variable domain, its missing parts supplied by reference TRBV13 and TRBJ2-3, is AAGVIQSPRHLIKEKRETATLKCYPIPRHDTVYWYQQGPGQDPQFLISFYEKMQSDKGSIPDRFSAQQFSDYHSELNMSSLELGDSALYFCASSYGTGGPDTQYFGPGTRLTVL.

This clone was picked up a small number of times. The chain recombines TRBV4-3 with TRBJ2-3; no clear D gene. With 3 bases removed from V and 2 bases from J, the gap between germline ends came to 12 bases. The CDR3 is 15 amino acids. Germline CDR1 reads LGHNA; CDR2 reads YSLEER. CDR3 DNA: TGCGCCAGCAGCCAGGATCGGTACAACACAGATACGCAGTATTTT. This encodes CASSQDRYNTDTQYF.

The CDR3 bases are TGTGCCAGCAGCATCAGCGGGGGGGCCGTCAGTGAGCAGTTCTTC. Translation: CASSISGGAVSEQFF. V and J are TRBV7-2 and TRBJ2-1; 10 nucleotides align to TRBD2. The CDR3 runs to 15 residues. Germline V gene lookup returns CDR1 SGHTA and CDR2 FQGNSA. With 5 bases clipped from V and 9 bases from J, the junction kept 10 bases outside the gene matches.

The chain links TRBV28 to TRBJ1-6; 7 positions match TRBD1. This CDR3 comprises 17 residues. CDR1 is MDHEN, CDR2 SYDVKM, per germline. Losses at the gene ends were 5 bases for V and 0 bases for J; bases not matched to a gene: 7. The CDR3 protein is CASSPIQGSSYNSPLHF. The CDR3 nucleotides read TGTGCCAGCAGTCCCATACAGGGGAGCTCCTATAATTCACCCCTCCACTTT.

The chain recombines TRBV15 with TRBJ1-1; the D gene is possibly TRBD1 (5 bases). V gave up 0 bases and J gave up 5 bases, with 22 bases separating them. Per germline, CDR1 LNHNV and CDR2 YYDKDF (reference sequence). The CDR3 covers 18 residues. The CDR3 coding sequence is TGTGCCACCAGCAGAGAAGGTGGGGCAGGGCGGATGTGGACTGAAGCTTTCTTT. The encoded protein is CATSREGGAGRMWTEAFF. Full variable domain (remainder filled in from reference TRBV15 and TRBJ1-1): DAMVIQNPRYQVTQFGKPVTLSCSQTLNHNVMYWYQQKSSQAPKLLFHYYDKDFNNEADTPDNFQSRRPNTSFCFLDIRSPGLGDTAMYLCATSREGGAGRMWTEAFFGQGTRLTVV.

J is TRBJ1-1 and V is TRBV6-5; D not certain. This CDR3 spans 14 amino acids. Trimming took off 6 bases at V and 2 bases at J, with 13 bases between the two ends. CDR1 MNHEY and CDR2 SVGAGI come from the germline V gene. The CDR3 here is CASSDPLGNTEAFF. The CDR3 coding sequence is TGTGCCAGCAGCGATCCTTTGGGAAACACTGAAGCTTTCTTT.

The V and J genes are TRBV11-1 and TRBJ2-5; 8 bases line up with TRBD1. Germline V gene sequence: CDR1 SGHAT, CDR2 FQDESV (reference sequence). V gave up 1 base and J gave up 1 base; unmatched junction bases: 2. The length of the CDR3 is 15 residues. In nucleotides, the CDR3 is TGTGCCAGCAGCTTAGAGGGACAGGTCCAAGAGACCCAGTACTTC. Encoded protein: CASSLEGQVQETQYF. Based on the CDR3 plus reference TRBV11-1 and TRBJ2-5, the full variable domain is EAEVAQSPRYKITEKSQAVAFWCDPISGHATLYWYRQILGQGPELLVQFQDESVVDDSQLPKDRFSAERLKGVDSTLKIQPAELGDSAMYLCASSLEGQVQETQYFGPGTRLLVL.

The chain joins TRBV27 to TRBJ2-1; the D gene is possibly TRBD2 (5 bases). V shed 6 bases and J shed 2 bases, with 14 bases lying between them. The CDR3 covers 15 residues. Germline V CDR1 and CDR2: MNHEY, SMNVEV (reference sequence). CDR3 residues: CASRAWGAPYNEQFF. DNA of the CDR3: TGTGCCAGCAGGGCTTGGGGAGCCCCCTACAATGAGCAGTTCTTC.

The V and J genes are TRBV12-5 and TRBJ1-5, with TRBD1 as a possible D gene (5 bases). V was pared by 1 base and J by 0 bases, with 13 bases between. The CDR3 is made up of 17 amino acids. From germline, CDR1 is LGHNT and CDR2 FRNRAP. The CDR3 protein is CASGLGKDSYSNQPQHF. CDR3 bases: TGTGCTAGTGGTTTGGGAAAAGACAGTTATAGCAATCAGCCCCAGCATTTT.

The rearrangement joins TRBV14 to TRBJ2-1; D is undetermined. In germline, CDR1 is SGHDN, CDR2 FVKESK. CDR3 length equals 15 residues. Between the trimmed V and J ends, which lost 4 bases and 5 bases, there was a span of 15 bases. This chain's CDR3 is CASSRWSGRDNEQFF. In DNA form, the CDR3 reads TGTGCCAGCAGCCGTTGGTCCGGTAGAGACAATGAGCAGTTCTTC.

The chain has TRBV27 and TRBJ1-2, with 8 bases fitting TRBD1. Germline values: CDR1 MNHEY, CDR2 SMNVEV (reference sequence). V gave up 5 bases and J gave up 4 bases; unmatched junction bases: 3. The CDR3 is 13 residues long. The CDR3 loop reads CASSPTGGYGYTF. The CDR3 bases are TGTGCCAGCAGTCCTACAGGGGGCTATGGCTACACCTTC.

The chain carries TRBV9 and TRBJ2-1; 10 bases map to TRBD2. This CDR3 spans 18 amino acids. V lost 0 bases and J lost 2; bases outside the gene matches: 8. Germline V CDR1 and CDR2: SGDLS, YYNGEE. The CDR3 region has the DNA TGTGCCAGCAGCGTAGGTAGCGGGGGGCCCTACACCTACAATGAGCAGTTCTTC. Translating gives CASSVGSGGPYTYNEQFF.

The chain has TRBV5-5 and TRBJ1-2; possible D gene TRBD1, 5 bases. This CDR3 has 15 amino acids. Trimming shortened V by 1 base and J by 2 bases, and 12 bases separated the two germline ends. CDR1 SGHKS and CDR2 YYEKEE come from the germline V gene (reference sequence). CDR3 bases: TGTGCCAGCAGCTTGAACGGGGGAGAGAACTATGGCTACACCTTC. This translates into CASSLNGGENYGYTF. The entire variable domain, with the rest obtained from reference TRBV5-5 and TRBJ1-2, is as follows: DAGVTQSPTHLIKTRGQQVTLRCSPISGHKSVSWYQQVLGQGPQFIFQYYEKEERGRGNFPDRFSARQFPNYSSELNVNALLLGDSALYLCASSLNGGENYGYTFGSGTRLTVV.

The sample holds one count of this clone. The rearrangement links TRBV25-1 to TRBJ2-3, with TRBD1 matching over 7 bases. J lost 13 bases, V lost 8 bases, and 9 bases had no gene match. The germline CDR1 and CDR2 sequences are MGHDK and SYGVNS. The CDR3 loop spans 11 amino acids. The CDR3 region is CASGHGTVKYF. The CDR3 region has the DNA TGTGCCAGCGGACATGGGACAGTAAAGTATTTT. Complete variable domain (other parts from reference TRBV25-1 and TRBJ2-3): EADIYQTPRYLVIGTGKKITLECSQTMGHDKMYWYQQDPGMELHLIHYSYGVNSTEKGDLSSESTVSRIRTEHFPLTLESARPSHTSQYLCASGHGTVKYFGPGTRLTVL.

Written as DNA, the CDR3 is TGTGCCAGCAGCCCGGGACTAGCGGGGACCTCCTACGAGCAGTACTTC. Amino acids: CASSPGLAGTSYEQYF. The chain is built from TRBV7-2 and TRBJ2-7; 13 positions agree with TRBD2. Germline CDR1 is SGHTA and CDR2 is FQGNSA. CDR3 length: 16 amino acids. Trimming at V came to 5 bases and at J to 0 bases, leaving 4 bases not matched to a gene.

This rearrangement joins TRBV19 to TRBJ1-6, with 9 bases aligning to TRBD1. Trimming took 6 bases from V and 8 from J; bases not matched to a gene: 8. The CDR3 has 15 amino acids. The germline gives CDR1 LNHDA, CDR2 SQIVND (reference sequence). CDR3 DNA sequence: TGTGCCAGTAGGGGTTTTACAGGGGGCTATTCACCCCTCCACTTT. Residues: CASRGFTGGYSPLHF.

The genes are TRBV6-4 and TRBJ2-7, with D hard to call. V gave up 4 bases and J gave up 1 base, with 11 bases separating them. Germline V gene data show CDR1 as MRHNA and CDR2 as SNTAGT. The CDR3 consists of 14 residues. CDR3 protein: CASSAPDHSYEQYF. The CDR3 DNA reads as TGTGCCAGCAGTGCTCCCGACCATTCCTACGAGCAGTACTTC.

The chain couples TRBV5-6 to TRBJ2-7, with D perhaps TRBD1 (6 bases). The CDR3 spans 17 residues. V was shortened by 4 bases and J by 1 base, with 21 bases between the two germline ends. Germline V gives CDR1 SGHDT, CDR2 YYEEEE. CDR3 in amino acids: CASSPIGQQEGSYEQYF. CDR3 nucleotide sequence: TGTGCCAGCAGCCCGATCGGACAGCAAGAAGGTTCCTACGAGCAGTACTTC.

Only a few counts were recorded for this clone. The chain combines TRBV19 with TRBJ2-3; D uncertain. Trimming shortened V by 1 base and J by 1 base, and 0 bases separated the two germline ends. The CDR3 has 12 amino acids. Germline lookup yields CDR1 LNHDA and CDR2 SQIVND (reference sequence). The DNA for the CDR3 is TGTGCCAGTAGTATAGGCACAGATACGCAGTATTTT. This translates into CASSIGTDTQYF.

This clone has only a few counts. CDR3 sequence: CASSSSDNSNQPQHF. The CDR3 coding sequence is TGTGCCAGCAGCTCCTCAGACAATAGCAATCAGCCCCAGCATTTT. The gene calls are TRBV7-6 and TRBJ1-5; D not certain. CDR3 length: 15 amino acids. With 4 bases removed from V and 0 bases from J, the gap between germline ends came to 10 bases. CDR1 SGHVS and CDR2 FNYEAQ come from the germline V gene.

The chain's CDR3 is CASSSPRDTGNTEAFF. For the CDR3, the DNA is TGTGCCAGCAGCTCCCCCCGGGACACAGGGAATACTGAAGCTTTCTTT. V gene TRBV11-2 combines with J gene TRBJ1-1; perhaps TRBD1 as D (6 bases). The V gene's germline CDR1 is SGHAT and CDR2 FQNNGV. CDR3 length: 16 residues. Between the trimmed V and J ends, which lost 4 bases and 5 bases, there was a span of 20 bases. The full variable domain, its missing parts supplied by reference TRBV11-2 and TRBJ1-1, is EAGVAQSPRYKIIEKRQSVAFWCNPISGHATLYWYQQILGQGPKLLIQFQNNGVVDDSQLPKDRFSAERLKGVDSTLKIQPAKLEDSAVYLCASSSPRDTGNTEAFFGQGTRLTVV.

This chain joins TRBV20-1 and TRBJ1-3, with D possibly TRBD1 on 6 matching bases. V gave up 6 bases and J gave up 8 bases, with 11 bases separating them. The CDR3 has 11 residues. CDR1 is DFQATT and CDR2 is SNEGSKA in the germline V gene (reference sequence). CDR3 nucleotide sequence: TGCAGTGCCGTAACAGGGCACACCATATATTTT. The encoded protein is CSAVTGHTIYF.

V and J are TRBV4-3 and TRBJ1-6; D is possibly TRBD1 (6 bases). The CDR3 spans 15 residues. The germline gives CDR1 LGHNA, CDR2 YSLEER. The V gene lost 1 base and the J gene lost 6 bases, with 10 bases spanning the gap. CDR3 DNA sequence: TGCGCCAGCAGCCAAGGGACAGCTACTAATTCACCCCTCCACTTT. This encodes CASSQGTATNSPLHF.